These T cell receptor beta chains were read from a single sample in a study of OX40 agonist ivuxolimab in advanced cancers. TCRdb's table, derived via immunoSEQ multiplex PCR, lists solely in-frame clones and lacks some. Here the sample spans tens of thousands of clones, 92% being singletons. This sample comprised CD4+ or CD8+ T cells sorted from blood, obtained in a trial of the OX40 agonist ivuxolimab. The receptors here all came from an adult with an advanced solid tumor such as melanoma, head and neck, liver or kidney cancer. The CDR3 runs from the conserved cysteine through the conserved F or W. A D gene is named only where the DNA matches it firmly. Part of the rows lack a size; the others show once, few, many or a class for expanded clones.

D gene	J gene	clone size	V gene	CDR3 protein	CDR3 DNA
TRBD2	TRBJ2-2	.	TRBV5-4	CASSAPGLAQTGELFF	TGTGCCAGCAGCGCCCCGGGACTAGCGCAAACCGGGGAGCTGTTTTTT
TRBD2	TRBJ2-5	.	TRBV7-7	CASSLRSSGYNPQETQYF	TGTGCTAGCAGCTTAAGGTCTAGCGGGTATAACCCCCAAGAGACCCAGTACTTC
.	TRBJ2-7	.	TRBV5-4	CASSGDVLSYEQYF	TGTGCCAGCAGCGGGGACGTCCTATCCTACGAGCAGTACTTC
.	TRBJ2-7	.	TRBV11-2	CASSFDPTYEQYF	TGTGCCAGCAGCTTCGACCCGACCTACGAGCAGTACTTC
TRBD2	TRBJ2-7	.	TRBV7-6	CASSPSLAGVAEQYF	TGTGCCAGCAGCCCATCCCTAGCGGGAGTTGCTGAGCAGTACTTC
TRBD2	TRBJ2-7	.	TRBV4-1	CASSQVWGGTSYEQYF	TGCGCCAGCAGCCAAGTATGGGGAGGGACCTCCTACGAGCAGTACTTC
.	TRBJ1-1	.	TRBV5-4	CASNHPQAERDEAFF	TGTGCCAGCAATCACCCTCAGGCCGAGAGGGATGAAGCTTTCTTT
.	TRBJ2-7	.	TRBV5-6	CASSLAPGLTYEQYF	TGTGCCAGCAGCTTGGCCCCAGGCCTGACCTACGAGCAGTACTTC
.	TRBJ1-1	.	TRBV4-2	CASSPNGGAWTEAFF	TGTGCCAGCAGCCCTAACGGGGGGGCATGGACTGAAGCTTTCTTT
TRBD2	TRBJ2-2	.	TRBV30	CAWSVLLAGVTGELFF	TGTGCCTGGAGTGTATTACTAGCGGGAGTTACCGGGGAGCTGTTTTTT
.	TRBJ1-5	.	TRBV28	CASSLIIGRQYNQPQHF	TGTGCCAGCAGTTTAATTATAGGAAGACAGTACAATCAGCCCCAGCATTTT
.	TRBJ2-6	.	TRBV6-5	CASSYSPSGANVLTF	TGTGCCAGCAGTTATAGCCCGAGCGGGGCCAACGTCCTGACTTTC
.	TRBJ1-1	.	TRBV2	CATNGFNTEAFF	TGTGCCACCAACGGGTTTAACACTGAAGCTTTCTTT
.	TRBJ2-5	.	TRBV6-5	CASFNGGSEETQYF	TGTGCCAGCTTTAATGGGGGATCGGAGGAGACCCAGTACTTC
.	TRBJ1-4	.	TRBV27	CASYGGGVGANEKLFF	TGTGCCAGTTACGGGGGGGGTGTCGGGGCTAATGAAAAACTGTTTTTT
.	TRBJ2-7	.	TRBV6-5	CASSYSRSWEQYF	TGTGCCAGCAGTTACTCGCGTTCTTGGGAGCAGTACTTC
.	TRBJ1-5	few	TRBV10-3	CAISEAGSQPQHF	TGTGCCATCAGTGAGGCGGGTTCACAGCCCCAGCATTTT
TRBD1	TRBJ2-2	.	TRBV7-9	CASSSTLFSGTGGTGELFF	TGTGCCAGCAGCTCGACTCTTTTTTCCGGGACAGGGGGGACCGGGGAGCTGTTTTTT
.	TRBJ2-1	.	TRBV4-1	CASSQAPPGSSYNEQFF	TGCGCCAGCAGCCAAGCCCCCCCCGGGTCATCCTACAATGAGCAGTTCTTC
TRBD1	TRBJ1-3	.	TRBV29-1	CSVRQGAGGNTIYF	TGCAGCGTTCGACAGGGGGCAGGGGGAAACACCATATATTTT
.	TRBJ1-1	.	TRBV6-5	CASSYSFAATFTEAFF	TGTGCCAGCAGTTACTCGTTCGCAGCCACCTTCACTGAAGCTTTCTTT
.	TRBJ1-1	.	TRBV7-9	CASSKGTVERTEAFF	TGTGCCAGCAGCAAAGGGACGGTGGAGCGCACTGAAGCTTTCTTT
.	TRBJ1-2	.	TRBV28	CASSPRVYGYTF	TGTGCCAGCAGCCCCAGGGTGTATGGCTACACCTTC
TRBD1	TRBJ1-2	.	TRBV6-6	CASRGGWYYGYTF	TGTGCCAGCAGAGGGGGCTGGTATTATGGCTACACCTTC
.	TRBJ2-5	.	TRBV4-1	CASRGPSQETQYF	TGCGCCAGCAGAGGACCTTCTCAAGAGACCCAGTACTTC
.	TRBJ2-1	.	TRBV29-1	CSVGAGGNEQFF	TGCAGCGTCGGGGCCGGAGGGAATGAGCAGTTCTTC
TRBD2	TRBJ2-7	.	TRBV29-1	CSVGFGTSSYEQYF	TGCAGCGTTGGATTCGGGACTAGTTCCTACGAGCAGTACTTC
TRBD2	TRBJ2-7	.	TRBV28	CASSSGLGRYEQYF	TGTGCCAGCAGCTCCGGACTCGGGAGGTACGAGCAGTACTTC
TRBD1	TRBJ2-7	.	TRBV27	CASSSATGDLHEQYF	TGTGCCAGCAGTTCAGCGACAGGGGATCTCCACGAGCAGTACTTC
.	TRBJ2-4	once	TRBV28	CASSSTRIGHIQYF	TGTGCCAGCAGTTCGACAAGGATAGGTCACATTCAGTACTTC
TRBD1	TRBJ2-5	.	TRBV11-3	CASSTGTGRETQYF	TGTGCCAGCAGCACCGGGACAGGAAGGGAGACCCAGTACTTC
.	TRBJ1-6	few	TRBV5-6	CASSDGTGFLPLHF	TGTGCCAGCAGCGACGGGACCGGGTTCCTACCCCTCCACTTT
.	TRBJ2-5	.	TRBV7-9	CASSLGGGETQYF	TGTGCCAGCAGCTTAGGGGGTGGGGAGACCCAGTACTTC
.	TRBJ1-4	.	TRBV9	CASSLTGSVREKLFF	TGTGCCAGCAGCCTTACAGGCTCCGTTCGTGAAAAACTGTTTTTT
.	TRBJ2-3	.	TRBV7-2	CASSPRNISPWDTQYF	TGTGCCAGCAGCCCCCGAAACATAAGCCCGTGGGATACGCAGTATTTT
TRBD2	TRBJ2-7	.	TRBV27	CASSPRTSGTTEQYF	TGTGCCAGCAGTCCGCGGACTAGCGGGACGACCGAGCAGTACTTC